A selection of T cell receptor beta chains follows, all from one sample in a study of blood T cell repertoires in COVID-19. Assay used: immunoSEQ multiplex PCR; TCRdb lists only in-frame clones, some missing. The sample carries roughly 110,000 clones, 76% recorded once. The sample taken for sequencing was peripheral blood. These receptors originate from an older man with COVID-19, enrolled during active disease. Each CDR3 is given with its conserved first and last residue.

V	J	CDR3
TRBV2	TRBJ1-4	CASNLQGGEEKLFF
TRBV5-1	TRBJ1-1	CASSGTGEYAEAFF
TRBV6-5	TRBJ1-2	CATLRGTEKNYGYTF
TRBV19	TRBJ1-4	CASSSHQTALRANEKLFF
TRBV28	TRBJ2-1	CASSFQGGEQFF
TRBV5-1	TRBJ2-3	CASSRGTSTDTQYF
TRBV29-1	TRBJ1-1	CSVLGQGATYTNTEAFF
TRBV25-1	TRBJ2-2	CASSGLAGGTGELFF
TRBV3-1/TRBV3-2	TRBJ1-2	CASSRTERYGYTF
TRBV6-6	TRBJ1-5	CASSRSGARGQPQHF
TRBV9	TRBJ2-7	CASSPRGDWGSYEQYF
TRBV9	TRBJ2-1	CASSPGFIAVSRNEQFF
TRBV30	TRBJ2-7	CAWNRGSYEQYF
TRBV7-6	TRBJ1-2	CASSPYRGGGDGYTF
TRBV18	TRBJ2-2	CASSLTTVGGPDTGELFF
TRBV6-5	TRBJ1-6	CASSYRDRGPGSPLHF
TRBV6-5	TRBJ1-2	CASSRSDRGYGYTF
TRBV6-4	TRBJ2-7	CASSSGGEQYF
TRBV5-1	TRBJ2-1	CASTPGQGKPGDNEQFF
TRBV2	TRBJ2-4	CASEDRAANIQYF
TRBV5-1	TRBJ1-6	CASSSGSYNSPLHF
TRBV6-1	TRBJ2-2	CASSGRGLPNTGELFF
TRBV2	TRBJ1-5	CASSGDRGQPQHF
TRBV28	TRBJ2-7	CASSPSSGRSYEQYF
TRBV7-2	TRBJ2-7	CASSFSSGSSYEQYF
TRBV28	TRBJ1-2	CASRETGTAGYTF
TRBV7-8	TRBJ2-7	CASSLVSTGHEQYF
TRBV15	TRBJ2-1	CATSTLSGSSYNEQFF
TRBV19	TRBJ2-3	CASKDRGSSTDTQYF
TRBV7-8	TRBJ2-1	CASSRQGEQFF
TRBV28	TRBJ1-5	CASSLATGGNQPQHF
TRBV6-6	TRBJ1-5	CASSYQTGAAQPQHF
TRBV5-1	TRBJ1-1	CASSLQGSDTEAFF
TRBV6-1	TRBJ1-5	CASSESGYVGNQPQHF